This TCR beta chain emerged from a study of blood T cells in healthy people across ages. PCR was performed a second time for roughly 6 to 12 cycles using a sample-barcoded 5' primer and a J-beta primer mix. One entry per CDR3 protein results from TCRdb running MiXCR on the 5' RACE reads. Of about 930,000 distinct CDR3 sequences listed, approximately 32% were seen once; the top ten hold roughly 10%. Study-wide points: No conclusive comparison of naive versus antigen-experienced cells was possible with unsorted PBMCs.

The people who gave samples were healthy Caucasians from Russia, aged about 6 to 100. PBMCs numbering at least 6.5 million were isolated per sample. Per germline, CDR1 SGHRS and CDR2 YFSETQ. This CDR3 region has 18 residues. This clonotype was observed a few times. Its matching antigen is unknown. Germline is not matched at one junction end, which may reflect a read error. This same sample was also part of a study on T cells of mothers and their children. That investigation notes: Donation involved a few healthy Caucasian mothers and the six children that they had.

Material: blood. This chain links TRBV5-1 with TRBJ2-3; 7 bases agree with TRBD1. The TCR sequence derives from a woman in her thirties or forties in good health. The DNA of the CDR3 is TGCGCCAGCAGCTTTTGGGCAGGGGGAAGACAAAGCACGGATACGCAGTATTTT. Amino acid sequence: CASSFWAGGRQSTDTQYF.